This paragraph covers one TCR beta chain sequence. This sample was taken from a study of blood T cell repertoires in COVID-19. The CDR3 length is 16 residues. Trimming removed 0 bases from V and 3 bases from J, with 15 bases in between. Looked up from germline, CDR1 is LGHNA and CDR2 is YNFKEQ. Original methodology: Counts of nucleated cells, estimated from reference gene primer amplification, were obtained. Profiled with immunoSEQ multiplex PCR; TCRdb holds only in-frame clones, not every one. The D gene and trimming were derived from the DNA, and the V and J assignments and clone size from that table. The sample gives roughly 100,000 clones, around 88% of which show up once; around 1.9% is in the top ten. While infection was still active, Seattle patients were enrolled and then followed longitudinally.

Sequencing was performed on peripheral blood. This TCR was sampled from a man in his fifties or sixties with COVID-19, enrolled during active disease. The chain combines TRBV4-2 with TRBJ2-7, with D tentatively TRBD1 (5 bases). In DNA, the CDR3 is TGTGCCAGCAGCCAAGATCGGCAGGGTATATTCTACGAGCAGTACTTC. It translates to CASSQDRQGIFYEQYF.